This T cell receptor (beta chain) was identified in a study of T cells after yellow fever vaccination. Study findings and constraints: Repertoires sorted by FACS could include abundant clonotypes that are contaminants from the bulk population. By day 5 rather than day 15, the secondary response had peaked, though it was weaker. The study re-detected most primary-vaccination clones after the booster (96% CD4, 80% to 90% CD8).

For TCR, cDNA came from 5'RACE template switching, which added a universal primer site and UMIs. TCRdb re-called the 5' RACE reads with MiXCR, one entry per CDR3 protein. Here the sample spans under 500,000 distinct CDR3 sequences, 15% to 20% being singletons. The CDR3 consists of 15 residues. V was shortened by 1 base and J by 6 bases, with 16 bases between the two germline ends. This clonotype was detected only a few times. What it recognizes is unknown. The clonotype was recovered from a young man who received the YFV17D yellow fever vaccine. Sample: PBMCs, taken before the yellow fever booster vaccination. The chain recombines TRBV12-3 or TRBV12-4 with TRBJ2-7; D may match TRBD1 or TRBD2 (5 bases each). The chain's CDR3 is CASSLGTPQGSEQYV. The CDR3, as DNA: TGTGCCAGCAGTTTAGGGACTCCCCAGGGCTCCGAGCAGTACGTC.